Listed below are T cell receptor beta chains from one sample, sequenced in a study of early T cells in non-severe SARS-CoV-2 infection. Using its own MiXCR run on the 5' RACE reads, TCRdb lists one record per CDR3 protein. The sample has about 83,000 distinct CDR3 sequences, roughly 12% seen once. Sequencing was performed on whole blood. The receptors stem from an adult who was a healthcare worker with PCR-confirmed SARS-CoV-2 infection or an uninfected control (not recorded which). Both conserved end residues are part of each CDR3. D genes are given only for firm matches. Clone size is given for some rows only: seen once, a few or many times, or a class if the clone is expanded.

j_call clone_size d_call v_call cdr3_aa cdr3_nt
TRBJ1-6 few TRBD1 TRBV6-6 CASTSQRTGRNSPLHF TGTGCCAGCACCTCACAAAGGACAGGCCGAAATTCACCCCTCCACTTT
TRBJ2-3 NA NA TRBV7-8 CASSLLRTDTQYF TGTGCCAGCAGCTTATTGAGAACAGATACGCAGTATTTT
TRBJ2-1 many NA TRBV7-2 CASSLGPYNEQFF TGTGCCAGCAGCTTAGGGCCCTACAATGAGCAGTTCTTC
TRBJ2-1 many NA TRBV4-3 CASSHQHRDASIF TGCGCCAGCAGCCACCAACACCGGGACGCTTCGATCTTC
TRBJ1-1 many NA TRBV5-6 CASSFWQGGGPTEAFF TGTGCCAGCAGCTTTTGGCAGGGTGGGGGTCCGACTGAAGCTTTCTTT
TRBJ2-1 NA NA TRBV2 CASSDWPQDYNEQFF TGTGCCAGCAGTGATTGGCCACAGGACTACAATGAGCAGTTCTTC
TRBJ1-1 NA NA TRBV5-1 CASSLGSEETEAFF TGCGCCAGCAGCTTGGGTTCTGAGGAAACTGAAGCTTTCTTT
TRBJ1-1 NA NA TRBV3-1 CASSQFPGVNTEAFF TGTGCCAGCAGCCAGTTTCCGGGAGTGAACACTGAAGCTTTCTTT
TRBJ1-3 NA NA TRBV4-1 CASSQGPWAGNTIYF TGCGCCAGCAGCCAAGGCCCGTGGGCTGGAAACACCATATATTTT
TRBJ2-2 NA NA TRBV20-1 CSASTAGPGELFF TGCAGTGCATCAACGGCGGGGCCCGGGGAGCTGTTTTTT
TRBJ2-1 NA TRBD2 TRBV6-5 CASSYGWGGNEQFF TGTGCCAGCAGTTACGGCTGGGGAGGGAATGAGCAGTTCTTC
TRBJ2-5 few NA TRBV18 CASSPPTAGQETQYF TGTGCCAGCTCACCACCGACCGCTGGCCAAGAGACCCAGTACTTC
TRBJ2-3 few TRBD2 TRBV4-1 CASSPFGREGDTQYF TGCGCCAGCAGCCCCTTTGGACGGGAGGGAGATACGCAGTATTTT
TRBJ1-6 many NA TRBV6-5 CASSFLGGGYNSPLHF TGTGCCAGCAGTTTCCTCGGAGGGGGTTATAATTCACCCCTCCACTTT
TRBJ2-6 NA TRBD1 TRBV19 CASSRDRGPSSGANVLTF TGTGCCAGTAGTAGAGACAGGGGGCCGAGCTCTGGGGCCAACGTCCTGACTTTC
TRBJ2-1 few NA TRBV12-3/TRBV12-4 CASSLENNEQFF TGTGCCAGCAGTTTAGAGAACAATGAGCAGTTCTTC
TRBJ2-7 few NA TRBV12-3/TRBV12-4 CASSQSSFEQYF TGTGCCAGCAGTCAATCTAGCTTCGAGCAGTACTTC
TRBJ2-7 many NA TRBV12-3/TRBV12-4 CASSPSDRISYEQYF TGTGCCAGCAGTCCCTCGGACAGAATCTCCTACGAGCAGTACTTC
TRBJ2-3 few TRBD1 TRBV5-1 CASSFGQGATDTQYF TGCGCCAGCAGCTTTGGGCAGGGGGCAACAGATACGCAGTATTTT
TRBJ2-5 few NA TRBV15 CVTSPGRSQETQYF TGTGTCACCAGCCCGGGACGTTCCCAAGAGACCCAGTACTTC
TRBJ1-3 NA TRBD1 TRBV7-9 CATNPGQGGNTIYF TGTGCCACCAACCCGGGACAGGGTGGAAACACCATATATTTT
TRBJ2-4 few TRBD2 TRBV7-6 CASSSWTSGGLSAKNIQYF TGTGCCAGCAGCTCTTGGACTAGCGGGGGCCTGAGTGCCAAAAACATTCAGTACTTC
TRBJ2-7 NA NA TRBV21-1 CASRRTKGYYEQYF TGTGCCAGCAGAAGGACTAAGGGATACTACGAGCAGTACTTC
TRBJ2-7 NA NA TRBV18 CASSPISTGYEQYF TGTGCCAGCTCACCAATTTCAACCGGCTACGAGCAGTACTTC
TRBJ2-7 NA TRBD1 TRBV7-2 CASSFGGQGKQYF TGTGCCAGCAGCTTCGGGGGACAGGGAAAGCAGTACTTC
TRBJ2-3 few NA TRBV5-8 CASSPGGPYTDTQYF TGTGCCAGCAGCCCCGGGGGTCCTTACACAGATACGCAGTATTTT
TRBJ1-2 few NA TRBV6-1 CASTTRFYGYTF TGTGCCTCGACAACAAGGTTCTATGGCTACACCTTC
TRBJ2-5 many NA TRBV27 CASSLSGRETQYF TGTGCCAGCAGTTTATCCGGGAGAGAGACCCAGTACTTC
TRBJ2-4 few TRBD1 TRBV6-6 CASSEGPGQGAKNIQYF TGTGCCAGCAGTGAGGGGCCGGGACAGGGAGCCAAAAACATTCAGTACTTC
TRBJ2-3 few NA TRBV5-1 CASSYSGKYTDTQYF TGCGCCAGCAGCTATAGCGGAAAATACACAGATACGCAGTATTTT
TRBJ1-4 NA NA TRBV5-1 CASSLGANEKLFF TGCGCCAGCAGCTTGGGGGCTAATGAAAAACTGTTTTTT
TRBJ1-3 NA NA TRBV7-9 CASSLARDGGFSGNTIYF TGTGCCAGCAGCTTAGCCAGGGACGGCGGTTTCTCTGGAAACACCATATATTTT
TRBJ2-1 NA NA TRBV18 CASSPLPSGSSYNEQFF TGTGCCAGCTCGCCCCTCCCCTCCGGAAGCTCCTACAATGAGCAGTTCTTC
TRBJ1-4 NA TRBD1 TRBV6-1 CASILTGATNEKLFF TGTGCCAGCATTTTAACAGGGGCAACTAATGAAAAACTGTTTTTT
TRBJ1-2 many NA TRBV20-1 CSVLWTAKNSYF TGCAGTGTCCTCTGGACAGCCAAAAACTCTTACTTC
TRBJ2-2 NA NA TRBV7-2 CASSLVGSVQRPGELFF TGTGCCAGCAGCTTAGTAGGGTCGGTTCAGCGGCCCGGGGAGCTGTTTTTT
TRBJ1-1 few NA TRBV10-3 CAIRVAGTTEAFF TGTGCCATCAGAGTCGCGGGAACCACTGAAGCTTTCTTT
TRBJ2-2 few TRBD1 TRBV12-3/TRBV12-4 CASSPRDRGSENTGELFF TGTGCCAGCAGTCCCCGGGACAGGGGGTCGGAGAACACCGGGGAGCTGTTTTTT
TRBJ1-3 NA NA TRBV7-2 CASSPAFSGNTIYF TGTGCCAGCAGCCCGGCGTTCTCTGGAAACACCATATATTTT
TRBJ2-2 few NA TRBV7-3 CASSSSYRNTGELFF TGTGCCAGCAGCTCCTCCTATAGAAACACCGGGGAGCTGTTTTTT